This entry describes one T cell receptor beta chain. Its antigen is as yet unknown. These data originate in a study of beta chain features in type 1 diabetes. Study observations and caveats: Shorter TCRB CDR3s, moderately but significantly so, marked every one of the four CD4+ subsets in Type 1 diabetes patients.

What was sequenced were expressed TCRB transcripts, since all of the isolated RNA had been reverse transcribed. The protocol was immunoSEQ multiplex PCR, while the TCRdb copy is restricted to in-frame clones and leaves out a portion. The sample consists of some 500,000 clones, 11% of them appearing once. This clonotype was obtained from a woman between 18 and 29 years old in good health. Specimen: naive CD4+ T cells from blood.

The CDR3 here is CASNSGQSTDTQYF. CDR3 nucleotides: TGTGCCAGCAACTCGGGACAGTCCACAGATACGCAGTATTTT. V usage is TRBV9 and J usage is TRBJ2-3, with TRBD1 matching 7 bases. The CDR3 loop spans 14 amino acids. Germline-derived CDR1 and CDR2 are SGDLS and YYNGEE. Trimming at V came to 6 bases and at J to 2 bases, leaving 6 bases not matched to a gene.